This TCR beta chain originates from a study of blood T cell repertoires in COVID-19. In the study overall: The origin of the acute and convalescent COVID-19 samples was the United States, Italy and Spain. Sources were T cells, B-cell-depleted T cells, or PBMCs; the material itself was cDNA or gDNA.

Under the authors' procedure: Researchers report that nucleated cell counts were estimated from reference gene primer amplification. Generated by immunoSEQ multiplex PCR, the TCRdb table keeps only in-frame clones and is missing some. That table supplies the V and J calls and clone size; D and trimming were determined from the DNA. The sample gives 34,000 or so clones, approximately 80% of which show up once; roughly a third is in the top ten. By proportion, this clone is medium-sized (0.01 to 0.1%). The germline gives CDR1 LGHNA, CDR2 YSLEER. Unmatched junction bases numbered 10, after V lost 0 bases and J lost 0 bases. The CDR3 extends over 19 amino acids.

The clonotype comes from a man older than 75 with acute or convalescent COVID-19. The chain joins TRBV4-3 to TRBJ2-2; 7 nucleotides align to TRBD2. What was sequenced was peripheral blood. CDR3 in amino acids: CASSQDQAGARANTGELFF. In nucleotides, the CDR3 is TGCGCCAGCAGCCAAGATCAGGCGGGAGCACGCGCGAACACCGGGGAGCTGTTTTTT.